This passage covers 13 T cell receptor beta chains from one sample sequenced in a study of blood T cell repertoires in COVID-19. Some clones are missing from TCRdb's copy, which holds only in-frame ones; the method was immunoSEQ multiplex PCR. The sample records about 160,000 clones, 85% to 90% being singletons. The sample taken for sequencing was peripheral blood. All receptors come from a woman aged 70-85 years with acute or convalescent COVID-19.

The rearrangement uses TRBV5-1 and TRBJ1-1; D possibly corresponds to TRBD1 (5 bases). Trimming removed 5 bases from V and 0 bases from J, with 14 bases in between. From germline, CDR1 is SGHRS and CDR2 YFSETQ. This CDR3 has 15 residues. This chain's CDR3 is CASSSGFPMNTEAFF. Written as DNA, the CDR3 is TGCGCCAGCAGTTCAGGGTTCCCGATGAACACTGAAGCTTTCTTT. Filled out from reference TRBV5-1 and TRBJ1-1, the complete variable domain reads KAGVTQTPRYLIKTRGQQVTLSCSPISGHRSVSWYQQTPGQGLQFLFEYFSETQRNKGNFPGRFSGRQFSNSRSEMNVSTLELGDSALYLCASSSGFPMNTEAFFGQGTRLTVV.

This sequence joins TRBV5-1 and TRBJ2-5; TRBD1 matches at 7 bases. V trimming: 5 bases; J trimming: 2 bases; junction bases outside the gene matches: 9. The CDR3 runs 15 residues. The germline V gene encodes CDR1 SGHRS and CDR2 YFSETQ. CDR3 bases: TGCGCCAGCAGGGTTGGTTGGGGACAGCAAGAGACCCAGTACTTC. Its translation: CASRVGWGQQETQYF.

The gene calls are TRBV27 and TRBJ2-3; 7 bases map to TRBD2. V was clipped by 5 bases and J by 0 bases; unmatched bases: 14. The CDR3 is 18 residues long. Per germline, CDR1 MNHEY and CDR2 SMNVEV (reference sequence). The CDR3, as DNA: TGTGCCAGCAGTCCGGAACCGCCTTCGCGGGGGAGCACAGATACGCAGTATTTT. Protein sequence: CASSPEPPSRGSTDTQYF.

The V and J genes are TRBV4-1 and TRBJ1-6; no reliable D call. Germline V lookup: CDR1 MGHRA, CDR2 YSYEKL. The CDR3 runs 17 residues. Between the trimmed V and J ends, which lost 0 bases and 0 bases, there was a span of 9 bases. CDR3 bases: TGCGCCAGCAGCCAAGATTTTGGGAGCTCCTATAATTCACCCCTCCACTTT. This gives the protein CASSQDFGSSYNSPLHF.

J is TRBJ2-1 and V is TRBV9; D unclear. V shed 4 bases and J shed 0 bases, with 11 bases lying between them. CDR1 and CDR2 from the germline V gene are SGDLS and YYNGEE. The CDR3 is 15 amino acids. The CDR3 spells CASSPGFSSYNEQFF. CDR3 coding DNA: TGTGCCAGCAGCCCTGGCTTCAGCTCCTACAATGAGCAGTTCTTC.

The J gene is TRBJ1-2, the V gene TRBV20-1; 9 bases fit TRBD1. CDR3 length: 15 residues. CDR1 DFQATT and CDR2 SNEGSKA come from the germline V gene (reference sequence). After removal of 3 bases from V and 7 bases from J, the junction contained 12 bases not matched to a gene. The CDR3 loop is CSASHRGQGILGYTF. The CDR3 DNA reads TGCAGTGCTAGTCACCGAGGACAGGGGATTCTTGGCTACACCTTC.

This clone was detected only a few times. This chain connects TRBV10-3 to TRBJ2-1, with 9 bases fitting TRBD2. Trimming took 5 bases from V and 5 from J; bases not matched to a gene: 4. The CDR3 loop spans 14 amino acids. Looked up from germline, CDR1 is ENHRY and CDR2 is SYGVKD. The CDR3 DNA is TGTGCCATCAGTCCGACTAGCGGAGACAATGAGCAGTTCTTC. This sequence encodes CAISPTSGDNEQFF.

This clone occurred a few times. This chain links TRBV7-2 with TRBJ1-3; weak D call: TRBD1 (5 bases). The V gene lost 5 bases and the J gene lost 4 bases, with 9 bases spanning the gap. The CDR3 is 13 residues long. Germline V lookup: CDR1 SGHTA, CDR2 FQGNSA. CDR3 region: CASSTTEGNTIYF. Written as DNA, the CDR3 is TGTGCCAGCAGCACGACAGAAGGAAACACCATATATTTT.

This chain joins TRBV29-1 and TRBJ2-1; perhaps TRBD2 as D (6 bases). The CDR3 has 13 residues. The V end lost 4 bases, the J end lost 15 bases, and 22 bases lay between the germline ends. Germline CDR1 and CDR2: SQVTM and ANQGSEA. The CDR3 coding sequence is TGCAGCGTTGGAGGAGGGCAGGTAACGTCGGGGTTCTTC. This gives the protein CSVGGGQVTSGFF.

This chain uses TRBV7-9 with TRBJ2-1, with 11 bases that match TRBD2. V shed 5 bases and J 6 bases; nucleotides not matched to a gene: 6. This CDR3 has 15 amino acids. Germline V gene sequence: CDR1 SEHNR, CDR2 FQNEAQ (reference sequence). CDR3 DNA: TGTGCCAGCAGCCTTAGCGGGGGGGCCCGCAATGAGCAGTTCTTC. Encoded protein: CASSLSGGARNEQFF.

Remarks on this clone: The junction does not match germline at one end; this may be a read error. The rearrangement uses TRBV7-9 and TRBJ2-7; TRBD1 might be the D (5 bases). From germline, CDR1 is SEHNR and CDR2 FQNEAQ (reference sequence). This CDR3 comprises 15 residues. The CDR3 nucleotides read TGTGCCAGCAGCCCAAAACGCAGGGTGTCCTCCGAGCAGTACTTC. This sequence encodes CASSPKRRVSSEQYF. Looking up the rest from reference TRBV7-9 and TRBJ2-7 gives the full variable domain: DTGVSQNPRHKITKRGQNVTFRCDPISEHNRLYWYRQTLGQGPEFLTYFQNEAQLEKSRLLSDRFSAERPKGSFSTLEIQRTEQGDSAMYLCASSPKRRVSSEQYFGPGTRLTVT.

V and J are TRBV3-1 (or the pseudogene TRBV3-2) and TRBJ1-5, with unresolved D. Germline lookup yields CDR1 LGHDT and CDR2 YNNKEL (reference sequence). Trimming pared 4 bases from V and 1 base from J, leaving 8 bases between. The CDR3 extends over 14 amino acids. The CDR3 protein is CASSRAASNQPQHF. CDR3 DNA: TGTGCCAGCAGCCGAGCGGCGAGCAATCAGCCCCAGCATTTT.

The rearrangement uses TRBV5-4 and TRBJ1-3; D possibly corresponds to TRBD1 (6 bases). CDR3 length: 16 amino acids. V lost 2 bases to trimming and J lost 0 bases, with 12 bases between them. CDR1 and CDR2 (germline): SGHNT, YYREEE (reference sequence). The CDR3 DNA reads as TGTGCCAGCAGCTTACAGGGAGTTGGCTCTGGAAACACCATATATTTT. Translation: CASSLQGVGSGNTIYF.